The present T cell receptor (beta chain) was sequenced within a study of read filtering for tumor transcriptome and immune sequencing (TCRdb year 2020). Broadly, across the study: The cohort had about 17 male and 11 to 15 female patients with a mean age of around 66 years, ranging from roughly 40 to 90. As a main aim, a read-filtering strategy for immune repertoire data was addressed, with the specific question being whether clonotypes supported by a single read should be removed. Per sample, about 4 to 11 million TCR-region mapped reads were obtained with IR-seq, compared with only roughly 80 to 1273 with RNA-seq. After DNase treatment, whole-transcriptome libraries were prepared using the TruSeq RNA Access Library Prep Kit. The study compared TCR repertoires from targeted immune repertoire sequencing and bulk whole-transcriptome sequencing run on the same bone marrow samples. By revised international staging, 8 or 9 patients were R-ISS I, under 20 were R-ISS II and over 5 were R-ISS III. Beyond this particular receptor, the publication reports: Single-read clonotypes made up around 82% of clonotypes but about 3.2% of total reads in IR-seq, and roughly three quarters of clonotypes and about 45% of reads in RNA-seq. The sorted CD138-negative fraction was not purified T cells but a mixed bone marrow immune population. The correlation between IR-seq and RNA-seq shared clonotype proportions was increased by removal of single-read clonotypes. Clonotypes were captured by IR-seq at much higher depth and more reliably than by RNA-seq, and smaller IR-seq throughput was sufficient for identification of most shared clonotypes.

This clonotype came up a few times. Its antigen is currently not known. Base quality data are lacking; no much larger clone is found one base away. Every patient had bone marrow sampled at the time of active disease. Isolation of bone marrow mononuclear cells was performed by Ficoll-Hypaque density gradient centrifugation. Myeloma plasma cells were removed and CD138-negative cells were collected by negative selection after labeling with CD138 magnetic microbeads on a MACS separator. The purity of the isolated cells was checked by flow cytometry with CD138 antibodies on an Attune NxT. TRIzol reagent was used to extract total RNA, which was then quantified with a NanoDrop spectrophotometer. For each patient, paired RNA-seq and IR-seq were run on the CD138-negative bone marrow sample from that patient. Starting from around 420 ng RNA, TCR libraries were constructed with the Immunoverse kit using molecular barcoded adaptors that cover the alpha/delta and beta/gamma chains. TCR library preparation was performed with the same RNA that was used for transcriptome sequencing. Sequencing of TCR libraries was carried out on an Illumina HiSeq 4000 with 2 x 150 cycles. In the authors' own workflow: MiXCR aligned TCR reads to human V, D, J and C references and assembled the aligned reads into CDR3 clonotypes, with quality filtering and error correction included. Clonotype counts and gene usage diversity were analyzed with the tcR package in R. For inspection of raw mapping reads, RNA-seq reads were mapped by STAR aligner version 2.5.3a onto GRCh37 of the human genome. To test how sequencing depth affects detected clonotypes, IR-seq fastq files were randomly downsampled with Seqtk 1.3. TCRdb ran its own pipeline on the public reads, namely fastp trimming at Q25 and MiXCR clone calling, and kept in-frame beta chains. Each entry merges the rows of one CDR3 protein and shows their most common DNA and genes. For this entry, the V and J calls and clone size follow TCRdb and not the study's own pipeline. In all, the sample holds about 46,000 distinct CDR3 sequences, and around 21% of those were seen once. Of the sample, approximately 40% falls within the top ten clones.

From the germline V gene, CDR1 is SGHTA and CDR2 is FQGTGA. There are 15 amino acids in the CDR3, from cysteine to phenylalanine inclusive. The retained sequence is limited to the CDR3, 45 bases, with the frame set at the first base. Trimming accounts for 3 bases at V and 3 bases at J, while the number of junction bases matched to no gene is 6. The chain employs TRBV7-3 and TRBJ2-7; the junction holds 9 bases that match TRBD2. The sequence was obtained from a donor at least 40 years old with multiple myeloma. The specimen was a population of CD138-negative cells sorted from bone marrow. What this sample's cell subset or site label stands for: bone marrow mononuclear cells depleted of CD138+ plasma/myeloma cells by negative magnetic selection. The CDR3 region reads CASSFLPSGNYEQYF. The DNA sequence is as follows: TGTGCCAGCAGCTTTTTGCCTAGCGGGAACTACGAGCAGTACTTC. Joined to the reference TRBV7-3 and TRBJ2-7 proteins, this CDR3 gives the full variable domain: GAGVSQTPSNKVTEKGKYVELRCDPISGHTALYWYRQSLGQGPEFLIYFQGTGAADDSGLPNDRFFAVRPEGSVSTLKIQRTERGDSAVYLCASSFLPSGNYEQYFGPGTRLTVT.